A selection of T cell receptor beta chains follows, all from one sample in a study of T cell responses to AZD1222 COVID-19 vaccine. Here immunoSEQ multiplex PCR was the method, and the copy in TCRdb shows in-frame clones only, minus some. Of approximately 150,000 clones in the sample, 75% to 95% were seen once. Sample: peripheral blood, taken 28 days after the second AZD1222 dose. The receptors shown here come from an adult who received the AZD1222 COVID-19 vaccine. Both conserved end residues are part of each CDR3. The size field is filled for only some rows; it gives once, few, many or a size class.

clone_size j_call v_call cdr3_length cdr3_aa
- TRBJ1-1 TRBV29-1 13 CSVVGGGSFEAFF
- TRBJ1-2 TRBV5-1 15 CASTAEQGGLYGYTF
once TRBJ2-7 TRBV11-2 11 CASSLGHEQYF
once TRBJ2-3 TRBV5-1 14 CASSPERVTDTQYF
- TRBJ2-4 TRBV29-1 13 CSAEDRVLNIQYF
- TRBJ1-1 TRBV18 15 CASSRTGGRNTEAFF
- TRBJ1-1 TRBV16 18 CASSQQEGTGKLRTEAFF
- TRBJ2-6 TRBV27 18 CASSLRAGGADGANVLTF
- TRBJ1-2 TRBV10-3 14 CAISALEPNYGYTF
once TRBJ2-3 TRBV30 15 CAFRPSGAAADTQYF
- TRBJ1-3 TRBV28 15 CASLGLPHSGNTIYF
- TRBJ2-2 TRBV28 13 CASRQPNTGELFF
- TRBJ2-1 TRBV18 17 CASSPPSASGSRNEQFF
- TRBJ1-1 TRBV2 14 CASRRTGALYEAFF
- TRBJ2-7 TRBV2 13 CASSADRGDEQYF
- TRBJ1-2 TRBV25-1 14 CASSRAGGAYGYTF
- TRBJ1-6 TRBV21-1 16 CASSKGETDFNSPLHF
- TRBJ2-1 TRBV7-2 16 CASSLAWDSSYNEQFF
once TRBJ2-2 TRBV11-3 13 CASSLGGAGELFF
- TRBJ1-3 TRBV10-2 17 CASMGVARVHSGNTIYF
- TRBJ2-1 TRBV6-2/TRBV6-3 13 CASSLSAANEQFF
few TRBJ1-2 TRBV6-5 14 CASSSTQVFYGYTF
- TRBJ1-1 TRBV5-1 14 CASSLATGVTEAFF
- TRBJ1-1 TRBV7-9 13 CASSSGGGIEAFF
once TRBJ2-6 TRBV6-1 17 CASSDSDRGSGANVLTF
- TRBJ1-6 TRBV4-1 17 CASSGPTGVRANSPLHF
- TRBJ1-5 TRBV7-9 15 CASSRGTAFNQPQHF
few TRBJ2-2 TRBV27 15 CASSPRGMGTGELFF
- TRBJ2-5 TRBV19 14 CASMVQGGQETQYF
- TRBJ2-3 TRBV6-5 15 CASSYSDRVADTQYF
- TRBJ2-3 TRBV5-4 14 CASSFSGGADTQYF
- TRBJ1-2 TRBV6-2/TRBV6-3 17 CASSPLRDRGTNYGYTF
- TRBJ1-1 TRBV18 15 CASSPQGEGGTEAFF
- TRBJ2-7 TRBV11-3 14 CASSLTGDSYEQYF
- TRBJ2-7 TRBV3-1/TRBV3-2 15 CASSHNAGVGYEQYF
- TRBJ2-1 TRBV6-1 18 CASSGSGLAGVSYNEQFF
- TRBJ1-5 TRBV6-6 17 CASSHGTDPYSNQPQHF
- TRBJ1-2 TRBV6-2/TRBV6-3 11 CASSDIYGYTF
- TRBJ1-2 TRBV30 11 CAWSSAYGYTF
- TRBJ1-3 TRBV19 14 CASSPRASGNTIYF
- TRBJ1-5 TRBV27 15 CASSPIQGGNQPQHF
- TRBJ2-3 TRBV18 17 CASSPPGRTIRTDTQYF
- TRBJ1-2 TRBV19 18 CASTYHYPPGVAPYGYTF
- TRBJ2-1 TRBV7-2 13 CASSRGALREQFF
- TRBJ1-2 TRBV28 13 CASSTTGSFGYTF
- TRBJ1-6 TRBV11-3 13 CASSFTGDSPLHF
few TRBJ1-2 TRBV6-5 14 CASRAGGSDYGYTF
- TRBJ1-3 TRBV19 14 CASRSLVSGNTIYF
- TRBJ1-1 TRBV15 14 CATRPWDRNTEAFF
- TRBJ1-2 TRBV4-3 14 CASSQEEGNYGYTF
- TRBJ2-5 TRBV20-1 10 CSASAVTQYF
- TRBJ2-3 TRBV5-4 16 CASSLDGRKVTDTQYF
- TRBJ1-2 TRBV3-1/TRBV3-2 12 CASSQWGYGYTF
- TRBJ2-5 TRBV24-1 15 CATSDPRTAGETQYF
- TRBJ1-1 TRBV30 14 CAWSAGGAYTEAFF
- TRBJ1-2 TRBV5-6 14 CASSSRGGGYGYTF
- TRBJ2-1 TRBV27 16 CASRQGTGLSYNEQFF
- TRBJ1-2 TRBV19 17 CASSIDHELNGNYGYTF
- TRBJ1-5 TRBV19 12 CASLGGNQPQHF
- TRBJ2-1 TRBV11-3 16 CASSLRLANSYNEQFF